The clone carrying this T cell receptor (beta chain) was recorded only once. What it binds is unknown. The library targeted TCRbeta and was prepared with unique molecular identifiers. TCRdb processed the PCR reads anew with MiXCR; each CDR3 protein has one entry. The repertoire has about 110,000 distinct CDR3 sequences, more than 20% of them found once; the top ten carry over 9.5%. The germline gives CDR1 MNHNS, CDR2 SASEGT. The CDR3 length is 17 residues. Trimming at V came to 5 bases and at J to 4 bases, leaving 10 bases not matched to a gene. This record belongs to a study of T-cell reconstitution after alpha-beta-depleted transplantation in children. Findings and limits, study-wide: By one year post-transplant, T-cell counts and diversity largely arose from T cells that were newly produced.

The sequences come from PBMCs, mostly from graft donor cells, collected 180 days after TCRalphabeta/CD19-depleted stem cell transplant. V gene TRBV6-1 combines with J gene TRBJ2-3; TRBD2 matches at 12 bases. This sequence originates from a male patient aged 2 to 9 who had a stem cell transplant for chronic granulomatous disease, so the T cells may come from the graft donor. The CDR3 DNA reads TGTGCCAGCAGTAATCCTAGCGGGGGGGCCGGGGCAGATACGCAGTATTTT. Amino acids: CASSNPSGGAGADTQYF.